The 14 T cell receptor beta chains below all came from one sample that was sequenced in a study of CD8+CD57+ T cells in acquired aplastic anemia. Both TCR beta VDJ combination and CDR3 sequence profiling were carried out. Genomic DNA was the template for this profiling. TCRdb independently ran MiXCR on the reads; one entry per CDR3 protein. The data contain some 180,000 distinct CDR3 sequences, about 47% of them singletons. Sequencing was done on a sample of sorted CD4+, CD8+, or CD8+CD57+ T cells (not recorded which) from PBMCs. These receptors were collected from a human donor in good health.

This clonotype has only a few counts. This CDR3 is CASSESQDSYGYTF. The DNA for the CDR3 is TGTGCCAGCAGTGAATCCCAGGATTCCTATGGCTACACCTTC. The chain employs TRBV2 and TRBJ1-2; D uncertain. V was cut by 2 bases and J by 4 bases, with 11 bases left in between. This CDR3 region has 14 residues. CDR1 SNHLY and CDR2 FYNNEI come from the germline V gene.

The chain carries TRBV20-1 and TRBJ2-1, with 10 positions matching TRBD2. The germline V gene encodes CDR1 DFQATT and CDR2 SNEGSKA (reference sequence). The trim removed 6 bases at V and 1 base at J, leaving 9 bases unmatched. This CDR3 has 16 amino acids. CDR3 in amino acids: CSASSGTSASYNEQFF. Written as DNA, the CDR3 is TGCAGTGCCAGCAGCGGGACTAGCGCGTCCTACAATGAGCAGTTCTTC.

This clonotype appeared a single time. J is TRBJ2-7 and V is TRBV7-2; possible D gene TRBD1, 5 bases. V shed 5 bases and J shed 6 bases, with 14 bases lying between them. The CDR3 is 13 amino acids. Germline values: CDR1 SGHTA, CDR2 FQGNSA. The CDR3 nucleotides read TGTGCCAGCAGCCCCGGGTTCAGGGCCGAGCAGTACTTC. Its translation: CASSPGFRAEQYF.

The rearrangement joins TRBV5-1 to TRBJ2-7; D unresolved. Germline V gene sequence: CDR1 SGHRS, CDR2 YFSETQ. The CDR3 is made up of 15 amino acids. V was trimmed by 2 bases and J by 6 bases, leaving 18 bases between them. The DNA of the CDR3 is TGCGCCAGCAGCTTTGATGTCAGGCCACCGTTCGAGCAGTACTTC. Translated: CASSFDVRPPFEQYF.

There are many counts of this clonotype. This chain links TRBV5-1 with TRBJ2-3; perhaps TRBD2 as D (6 bases). This CDR3 is 17 amino acids long. Per germline, CDR1 SGHRS and CDR2 YFSETQ. V was clipped by 0 bases and J by 2 bases, with 16 bases between them. The CDR3 coding sequence is TGCGCCAGCAGCTTGGGAGTTTTGCGGGGAATCACAGATACGCAGTATTTT. Translated, it gives CASSLGVLRGITDTQYF.

As to this clonotype: This may stem from a read error, because a much larger clone lies one nucleotide away. The chain uses TRBV11-1 and TRBJ2-7; 8 bases match TRBD2. The CDR3 loop spans 16 amino acids. V was pared by 5 bases and J by 4 bases, with 13 bases of the junction left unmatched. The germline gives CDR1 SGHAT, CDR2 FQDESV (reference sequence). DNA for the CDR3: TGTGCCAGCAGCCGAGCCGAGGGACTAGTGGGTTACGAGCAGTACTTC. Its translation: CASSRAEGLVGYEQYF. Full variable domain (outside the CDR3, taken from reference TRBV11-1 and TRBJ2-7): EAEVAQSPRYKITEKSQAVAFWCDPISGHATLYWYRQILGQGPELLVQFQDESVVDDSQLPKDRFSAERLKGVDSTLKIQPAELGDSAMYLCASSRAEGLVGYEQYFGPGTRLTVT.

This chain links TRBV6-2 or TRBV6-3 with TRBJ1-1; 9 nucleotides line up with TRBD1. The CDR3 has 14 residues. CDR1 MNHEY and CDR2 SVGEGT come from the germline V gene. The J segment lost 5 bases and the V segment lost 5 bases, leaving 6 bases of the junction unmatched. CDR3 sequence (DNA): TGTGCCAGCAGTCGACAGGGGGGAATGACTGAAGCTTTCTTT. Its translation: CASSRQGGMTEAFF.

The CDR3 here is CASSPREDYGYTF. The CDR3 coding sequence is TGTGCCAGCAGTCCCCGGGAGGACTATGGCTACACCTTC. V usage is TRBV6-1 and J usage is TRBJ1-2, with D hard to call. The germline CDR1 and CDR2 sequences are MNHNS and SASEGT. Trimming pared 5 bases from V and 3 bases from J, leaving 10 bases between. This CDR3 region has 13 residues.

This clonotype was counted ten times or more. The rearrangement links TRBV20-1 to TRBJ1-1, with 9 nucleotides matching TRBD1. Per germline, CDR1 DFQATT and CDR2 SNEGSKA (reference sequence). The trim removed 5 bases at V and 6 bases at J, leaving 7 bases unmatched. This CDR3 region has 13 residues. The CDR3 is CSALQGARAEAFF. In DNA, the CDR3 is TGCAGTGCTTTACAGGGGGCGAGGGCTGAAGCTTTCTTT.

The V call is TRBV12-3 or TRBV12-4, the J call TRBJ1-6; D unclear. The CDR3 runs 13 residues. Trimming stripped 3 bases from V and 10 bases from J, with 10 bases between. The CDR3 bases are TGTGCCAGCAGTTTTCGAAGTTCGTCACCCCTCCACTTT. Its translation: CASSFRSSSPLHF.

The chain combines TRBV29-1 with TRBJ1-4; D not certain. Germline assignment: CDR1 SQVTM and CDR2 ANQGSEA. The CDR3 has 13 amino acids. V was cut by 4 bases and J by 8 bases, with 14 bases left in between. As DNA, the CDR3 is TGCAGCGTTGCCTTGGGGTTAGGCGAAAAACTGTTTTTT. Its protein product is CSVALGLGEKLFF.

The chain joins TRBV20-1 to TRBJ1-1, with unresolved D. CDR1 is DFQATT and CDR2 is SNEGSKA in the germline V gene (reference sequence). This CDR3 spans 12 amino acids. V shed 6 bases and J shed 0 bases, with 8 bases lying between them. CDR3 sequence (DNA): TGCAGTGCACCGACCCTGAACACTGAAGCTTTCTTT. Translation: CSAPTLNTEAFF.

This clonotype was observed a single time. A much larger clone is a single base away; this may be a read error. The CDR3 DNA is TGCGCCAGCAGCCAAGATTCCCGGAGCTCCTATAATTCACCCCCCCACTTT. It translates to CASSQDSRSSYNSPPHF. J is TRBJ1-6 and V is TRBV4-1; the D is unclear. CDR1 MGHRA and CDR2 YSYEKL come from the germline V gene. CDR3 length: 17 amino acids.

The count of this clonotype is one. A clone one base away is much larger, so this may be a read error. The chain uses TRBV5-1 and TRBJ2-2; 7 bases align to TRBD1. Trimming at V came to 4 bases and at J to 4 bases, leaving 7 bases not matched to a gene. This CDR3 comprises 15 residues. Germline lookup yields CDR1 SGHRS and CDR2 YFSETQ. CDR3 sequence (DNA): TGCGCCAGCAGCCCAAACAGGGGTTTCACCGGGGAGCTGTTTTTT. Protein product: CASSPNRGFTGELFF.